This note documents a single T cell receptor (beta chain) sequence. Its matching antigen is unknown. This specimen belongs to a study of naive and memory T cell subsets. Study-level results: Clonotypes here are unpaired alpha or beta chain sequences.

Both TRBC1 and TRBC2 were covered by a beta constant-region primer of two equimolar oligonucleotides. The ligated cDNA underwent four PCR rounds using SP2 and nested alpha and beta constant-region primers. A 12-nucleotide UMI and the SP2 primer were added to the cDNA 3' end by oligonucleotide ligation. TCRdb re-called the UMI-ligation and nested PCR reads with MiXCR, one entry per CDR3 protein. Of tens of thousands of distinct CDR3 sequences listed, 15% to 20% were seen once; the top ten hold 3% to 4%. The sequence was obtained from a human donor in good health. The sample was effector memory CD4+ T cells from blood. The sample's subset: effector memory, CD45RA- CD27-.

The CDR3 DNA follows: TGTGCCAGCAGCCGACACAGGGATAGCAATCAGCCCCAGCATTTT. This codes for CASSRHRDSNQPQHF. V and J are TRBV7-2 and TRBJ1-5; tentatively, D is TRBD1 (6 bases). The V and J ends lost 5 bases and 0 bases respectively, with 11 bases between them. The CDR3 has 15 amino acids. The V gene's germline CDR1 is SGHTA and CDR2 FQGNSA.